The clone carrying this TCR beta chain was seen a few times. This specimen comes from a study of blood T cells in healthy people across ages. The V and J ends lost 5 bases and 3 bases respectively, with 11 bases between them. The CDR3 loop spans 13 amino acids. Each sample had at least 6.5 million PBMCs isolated. Sample-barcoded 5' priming and a J-beta primer mix drove a second PCR of 7 to 11 cycles. Every cDNA was tagged by a template-switch adaptor with 12 random nucleotides. MiXCR, run by TCRdb on the 5' RACE reads, gives a single entry per CDR3 protein. Seen here are approximately 800,000 distinct CDR3 sequences, 20% to 30% observed once, and the top ten hold about 3%. These data also featured in a second study, about T cells of mothers and their children.

This clonotype was obtained from a boy aged 10-17 years in good health. The sample taken for sequencing was blood. The chain links TRBV12-3 or TRBV12-4 to TRBJ2-7, with D maybe TRBD2 (6 bases). CDR3 loop: CASSAPGDYEQYF. In DNA form, the CDR3 reads TGTGCCAGCAGTGCTCCGGGGGACTACGAGCAGTACTTC.